This note documents a single T cell receptor (beta chain) sequence. What it binds is unknown. The CDR3 consists of 16 residues. Germline V gene sequence: CDR1 MGHDK, CDR2 SYGVNS. Trimming cost V 6 bases and J 10 bases, with 22 bases left between them. Once RNA had been extracted, it was reverse transcribed into cDNA to act as the sequencing template. Assay: immunoSEQ multiplex PCR; the TCRdb copy retains only in-frame clones and omits some. The table lists 98,000 or so clones, approximately 63% of them singletons. This entry is derived from a study of CD8+ T cells in alopecia areata. Study conclusions and caveats: Possibly as an HLA-related effect, TCR sharing across patients appeared less clear than in mice.

The TCR originated in a human donor in good health. Sequenced sample: CD8+ T cells sorted from blood. The chain couples TRBV25-1 to TRBJ1-6; D might be TRBD1 (6 bases). CDR3 protein: CASSLQAWGRGSPLHF. The CDR3 DNA follows: TGTGCCAGCAGCCTCCAGGCTTGGGGGCGAGGGTCACCCCTCCACTTT. The variable domain in full, completed from reference TRBV25-1 and TRBJ1-6, reads EADIYQTPRYLVIGTGKKITLECSQTMGHDKMYWYQQDPGMELHLIHYSYGVNSTEKGDLSSESTVSRIRTEHFPLTLESARPSHTSQYLCASSLQAWGRGSPLHFGNGTRLTVT.